This TCR beta chain was recorded in a study of regulatory T cells in long-lasting Graves disease. Time point denoted: newly diagnosed GD, antithyroid drugs for less than 3 months. The TCR library was made from RNA that had been extracted from PBMCs in TRIzol. For TCR beta, libraries came from iRepertoire HTBI primers and Arm-PCR of CDR3 regions. TCRdb recomputed calls from the multiplex PCR reads with MiXCR, one row per CDR3 protein. The sample consists of approximately 460,000 distinct CDR3 sequences, about 17% of them appearing once. Germline V lookup: CDR1 LNHDA, CDR2 SQIVND (reference sequence). This CDR3 has 13 amino acids. The table lists this clonotype with a few counts. In addition, the sample was reused for a study of T cells in Graves' hyperthyroidism and ophthalmopathy.

The chain uses TRBV19 and TRBJ2-1, with TRBD2 as a possible D gene (6 bases). The J call may be wrong; the DNA end is better matched by TRBJ2-5. Material: peripheral blood mononuclear cells (PBMCs), obtained at new diagnosis, from a patient treated with antithyroid drugs. This TCR was recovered from a woman in her thirties with Graves disease. The CDR3 DNA is TGTGCCAGTAGTATAGGCCGGGAGGAGACCCAGTACTTC. Amino acid sequence: CASSIGREETQYF.